Presented here are 12 T cell receptor beta chains from one specimen sequenced in a study of blood T cell repertoires in COVID-19. Method: immunoSEQ multiplex PCR; TCRdb's copy keeps in-frame clones and lacks some. Among around 110,000 clones listed, around four fifths were seen once. Input material: peripheral blood. The receptors originated from a man aged 30 to 39 with acute or convalescent COVID-19.

By sample fraction, this clone is medium-sized. This chain uses TRBV4-1 with TRBJ2-7, with no clear D. This CDR3 region has 14 residues. CDR1 MGHRA and CDR2 YSYEKL come from the germline V gene. Trimming cost V 4 bases and J 0 bases, with 10 bases left between them. The CDR3 DNA reads as TGCGCCAGCAGCCCCCAAGAGCGCTCCTACGAGCAGTACGTC. This codes for CASSPQERSYEQYV.

This clone was seen once. CDR3 DNA: TGTGCCAGCAGTGACGCCTATCGGACTAGCGGGGGAGGGGAGACCCAGTACTTC. As protein: CASSDAYRTSGGGETQYF. The V and J genes are TRBV6-4 and TRBJ2-5, with 13 nucleotides matching TRBD2. CDR1 and CDR2 from the germline V gene are MRHNA and SNTAGT. V lost 2 bases to trimming and J lost 5 bases; unmatched junction nucleotides: 11. This CDR3 is built from 18 residues.

The CDR3 reads CASSPRLAGGTGELFF. CDR3 in DNA: TGTGCCAGTAGCCCGAGACTAGCGGGGGGCACCGGGGAGCTGTTTTTT. The genes are TRBV19 and TRBJ2-2; 13 nucleotides match TRBD2. V was pared by 6 bases and J by 4 bases, with 5 bases of the junction left unmatched. The length of the CDR3 is 16 residues. Per germline, CDR1 LNHDA and CDR2 SQIVND (reference sequence).

The chain couples TRBV2 to TRBJ1-1, with D possibly TRBD1 on 5 matching bases. In germline, CDR1 is SNHLY, CDR2 FYNNEI. V was clipped by 2 bases and J by 4 bases, with 11 bases between them. CDR3 length equals 14 residues. CDR3 sequence: CASSESGGGTEAFF. CDR3 in DNA: TGTGCCAGCAGTGAATCTGGGGGGGGCACTGAAGCTTTCTTT.

This clone was counted a single time. The chain recombines TRBV10-3 with TRBJ2-2; D is unresolved. The CDR3 length is 14 residues. Per germline, CDR1 ENHRY and CDR2 SYGVKD. V lost 4 bases to trimming and J lost 6 bases, with 12 bases between them. The CDR3 sequence is CAISGSGAAGELFF. CDR3 bases: TGTGCCATCAGTGGGTCAGGTGCGGCCGGGGAGCTGTTTTTT.

The chain joins TRBV3-1 (or the pseudogene TRBV3-2) to TRBJ2-7, with TRBD2 as a possible D gene (5 bases). Trimming shortened V by 1 base and J by 3 bases, and 13 bases separated the two germline ends. Germline-derived CDR1 and CDR2 are LGHDT and YNNKEL (reference sequence). The CDR3 covers 15 residues. The CDR3 bases are TGTGCCAGCAGCCAAGGCCCTAGCCCAAACTACGAGCAGTACGTC. Its protein product is CASSQGPSPNYEQYV.

The rearrangement links TRBV11-2 to TRBJ2-7, with 7 bases that match TRBD1. Germline loops: CDR1 SGHAT, CDR2 FQNNGV. V dropped 5 bases and J dropped 5; count of bases not matched to a gene: 9. This CDR3 is 14 amino acids long. The CDR3 loop reads CASSHMTGSHEQYF. CDR3 coding DNA: TGTGCCAGCAGCCACATGACAGGGTCCCACGAGCAGTACTTC.

V is TRBV5-1 and J is TRBJ1-1; 8 nucleotides line up with TRBD1. Germline CDR1 is SGHRS and CDR2 is YFSETQ. This CDR3 is 15 amino acids long. The ends lost 1 base at V and 6 bases at J; junction bases unmatched: 8. CDR3 bases: TGCGCCAGCAGCTTGCGGACAGGGAAAGGATCTGAAGCTTTCTTT. This translates into CASSLRTGKGSEAFF.

The J gene is TRBJ2-2, the V gene TRBV19; the D is unclear. This CDR3 is built from 13 residues. Germline CDR1 reads LNHDA; CDR2 reads SQIVND (reference sequence). The V end was cut by 7 bases, the J end by 2 bases, with 8 bases between. This CDR3 is CASNSPNTGELFF. CDR3 sequence (DNA): TGTGCCAGTAACTCCCCCAACACCGGGGAGCTGTTTTTT.

The V gene is TRBV2, the J gene TRBJ1-5; TRBD1 is a possible D gene (5 bases). V was trimmed by 5 bases and J by 7 bases, leaving 12 bases between them. Germline V gene lookup returns CDR1 SNHLY and CDR2 FYNNEI. CDR3 length equals 13 residues. The CDR3 protein is CASSWGGAQPQHF. In DNA, the CDR3 is TGTGCCAGCAGTTGGGGCGGGGCCCAGCCCCAGCATTTT.

V usage is TRBV19 and J usage is TRBJ2-1; possibly TRBD2 for D (6 bases). Trimming took off 10 bases at V and 6 bases at J, with 19 bases between the two ends. This CDR3 has 14 residues. Germline CDR1 and CDR2: LNHDA and SQIVND (reference sequence). The CDR3 protein is CATRSRAGGNEQFF. CDR3 nucleotides: TGTGCCACTCGTAGTAGGGCCGGGGGCAATGAGCAGTTCTTC.

This clone was seen a few times. J is TRBJ2-3 and V is TRBV4-2; 8 bases match TRBD1. This CDR3 region has 16 residues. The V gene end was trimmed by 0 bases and the J gene end by 5 bases; junction bases not matched to a gene: 7. Germline V lookup: CDR1 LGHNA, CDR2 YNFKEQ. CDR3: CASSQDRQGPGDTQYF. The CDR3 region has the DNA TGTGCCAGCAGCCAAGATAGACAGGGGCCTGGAGATACGCAGTATTTT.